This TCR beta chain emerged from a study of cytomegalovirus exposure and HLA in healthy donors. Study-level points and caveats: The listing of roughly 160 TCR beta chains classed them as cytomegalovirus-associated. Across donors, most TCRs were seen rarely, yet some public ones were widespread.

The donors comprised healthy bone marrow donors. A multiplex PCR was run with 60 Vbeta primers and 13 Jbeta primers. Generated by immunoSEQ multiplex PCR, the TCRdb table keeps only in-frame clones and is missing some. This repertoire comprises over 200,000 clones; its ten largest clones make up 0.75% to 1%. About this clone: Antigen specificity is unknown.

This sequence originates from a woman aged 25 to 39 in good health and CMV-seropositive. Sequenced sample: PBMCs.

CDR3 region: CSVVDHDRGDYNEQFF. CDR3 sequence (DNA): TGCAGCGTTGTGGATCATGACAGGGGGGACTACAATGAGCAGTTCTTC. V and J are TRBV29-1 and TRBJ2-1; TRBD1 agrees at 9 bases. CDR1 is SQVTM, CDR2 ANQGSEA, per germline. The CDR3 has 16 residues. J was trimmed by 3 bases and V by 4 bases; bases with no gene match: 10.